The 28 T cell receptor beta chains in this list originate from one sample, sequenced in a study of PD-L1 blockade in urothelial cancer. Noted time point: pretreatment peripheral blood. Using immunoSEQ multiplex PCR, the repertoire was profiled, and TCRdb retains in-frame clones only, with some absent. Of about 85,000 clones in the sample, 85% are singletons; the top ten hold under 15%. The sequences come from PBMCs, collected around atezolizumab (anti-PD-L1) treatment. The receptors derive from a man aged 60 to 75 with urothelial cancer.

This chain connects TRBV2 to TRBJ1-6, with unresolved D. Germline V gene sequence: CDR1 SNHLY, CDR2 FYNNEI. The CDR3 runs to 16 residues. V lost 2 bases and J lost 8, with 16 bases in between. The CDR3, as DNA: TGTGCCAGCAGTGAAACCAGTGGCGGCAGCCATTCACCCCTCCACTTT. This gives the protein CASSETSGGSHSPLHF.

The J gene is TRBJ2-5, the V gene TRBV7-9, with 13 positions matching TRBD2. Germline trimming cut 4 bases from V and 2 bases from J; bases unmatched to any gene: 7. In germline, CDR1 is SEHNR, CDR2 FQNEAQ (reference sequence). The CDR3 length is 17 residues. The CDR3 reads CASSSPGTSGKQETQYF. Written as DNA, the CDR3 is TGTGCCAGCAGCTCGCCCGGGACTAGCGGGAAACAAGAGACCCAGTACTTC.

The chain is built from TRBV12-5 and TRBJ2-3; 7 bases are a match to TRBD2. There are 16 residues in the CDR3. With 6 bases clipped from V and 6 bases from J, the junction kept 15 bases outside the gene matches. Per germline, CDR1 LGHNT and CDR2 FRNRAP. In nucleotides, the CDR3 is TGTGCTAGTGGCCCTCCGAGGGGCGGGGGTTTTGATACGCAGTATTTT. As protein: CASGPPRGGGFDTQYF.

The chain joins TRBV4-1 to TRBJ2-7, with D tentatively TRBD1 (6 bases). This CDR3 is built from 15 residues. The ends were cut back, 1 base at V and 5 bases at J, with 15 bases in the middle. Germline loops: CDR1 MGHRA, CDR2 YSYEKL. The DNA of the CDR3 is TGCGCCAGCAGCCAAGCGAGGGGGACCCTGAACGAGCAGTACTTC. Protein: CASSQARGTLNEQYF.

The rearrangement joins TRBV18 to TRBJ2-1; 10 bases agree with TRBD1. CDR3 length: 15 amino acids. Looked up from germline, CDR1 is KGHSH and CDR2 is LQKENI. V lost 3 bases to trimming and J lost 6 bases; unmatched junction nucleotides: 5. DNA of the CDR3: TGTGCCAGCTCACCGGGTGGACAGGGGGGCAATGAGCAGTTCTTC. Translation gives CASSPGGQGGNEQFF.

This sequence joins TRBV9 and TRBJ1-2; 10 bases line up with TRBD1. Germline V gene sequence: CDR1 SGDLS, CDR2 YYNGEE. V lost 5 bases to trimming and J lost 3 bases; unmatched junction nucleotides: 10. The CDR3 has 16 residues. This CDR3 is CASSTPGQGIYYGYTF. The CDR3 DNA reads TGTGCCAGCAGTACCCCGGGACAGGGGATTTACTATGGCTACACCTTC.

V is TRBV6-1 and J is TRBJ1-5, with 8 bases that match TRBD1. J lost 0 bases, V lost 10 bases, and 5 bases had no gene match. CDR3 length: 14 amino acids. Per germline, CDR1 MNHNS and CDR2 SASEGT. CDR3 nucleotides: TGTGCCACCCGGACAGGGAATAGCAATCAGCCCCAGCATTTT. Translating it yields CATRTGNSNQPQHF.

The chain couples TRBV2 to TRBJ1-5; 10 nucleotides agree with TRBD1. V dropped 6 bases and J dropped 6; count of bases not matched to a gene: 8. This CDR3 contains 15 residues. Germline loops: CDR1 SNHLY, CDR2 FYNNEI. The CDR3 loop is CASRRKGTGVQPQHF. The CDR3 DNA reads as TGTGCCAGCAGGCGGAAGGGGACAGGGGTTCAGCCCCAGCATTTT.

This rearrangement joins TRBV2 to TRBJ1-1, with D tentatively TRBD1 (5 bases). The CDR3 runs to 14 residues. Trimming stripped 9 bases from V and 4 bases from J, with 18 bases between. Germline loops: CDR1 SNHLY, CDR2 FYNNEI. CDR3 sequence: CASSLRQLGTEAFF. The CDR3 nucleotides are TGTGCCAGTTCCTTACGACAGTTGGGCACTGAAGCTTTCTTT.

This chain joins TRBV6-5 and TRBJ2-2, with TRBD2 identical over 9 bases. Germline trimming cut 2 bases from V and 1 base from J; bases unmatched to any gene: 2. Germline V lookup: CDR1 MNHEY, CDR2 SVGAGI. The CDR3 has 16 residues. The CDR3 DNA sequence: TGTGCCAGCAGTTACCTTAGCGGGGGGAACACCGGGGAGCTGTTTTTT. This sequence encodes CASSYLSGGNTGELFF.

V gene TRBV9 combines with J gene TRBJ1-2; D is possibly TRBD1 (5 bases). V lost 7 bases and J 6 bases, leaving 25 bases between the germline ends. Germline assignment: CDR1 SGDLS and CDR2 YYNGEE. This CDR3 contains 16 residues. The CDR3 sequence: CASARGGGVILHGYTF. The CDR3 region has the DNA TGTGCCAGCGCCCGTGGCGGGGGAGTGATCCTCCATGGCTACACCTTC.

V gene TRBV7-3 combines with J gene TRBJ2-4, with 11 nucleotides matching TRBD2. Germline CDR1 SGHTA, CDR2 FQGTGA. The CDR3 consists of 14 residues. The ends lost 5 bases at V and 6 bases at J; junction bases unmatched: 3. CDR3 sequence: CASSHSGRGNIQYF. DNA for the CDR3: TGTGCCAGCAGCCATAGCGGGAGGGGAAACATTCAGTACTTC.

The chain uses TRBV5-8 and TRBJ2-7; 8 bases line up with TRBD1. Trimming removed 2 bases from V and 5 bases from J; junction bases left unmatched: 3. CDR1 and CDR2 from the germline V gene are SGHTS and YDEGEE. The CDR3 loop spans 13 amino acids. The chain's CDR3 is CASSFRGLDEQYF. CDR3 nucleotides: TGTGCCAGCAGCTTCAGGGGGCTTGACGAGCAGTACTTC.

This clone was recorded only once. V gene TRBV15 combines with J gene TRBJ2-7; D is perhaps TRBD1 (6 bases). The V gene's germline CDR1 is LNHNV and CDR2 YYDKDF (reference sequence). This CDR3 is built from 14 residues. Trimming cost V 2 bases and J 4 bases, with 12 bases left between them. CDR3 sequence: CATSRPGHVYEQYF. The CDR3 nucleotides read TGTGCCACCAGCAGACCGGGACATGTTTACGAGCAGTACTTC.

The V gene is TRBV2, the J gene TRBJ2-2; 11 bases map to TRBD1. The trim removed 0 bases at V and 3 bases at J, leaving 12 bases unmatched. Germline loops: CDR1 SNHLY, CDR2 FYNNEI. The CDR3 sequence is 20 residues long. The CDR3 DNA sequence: TGTGCCAGCAGTGAAGCGCTAGGACAGGGGGCGCTAATCGACACCGGGGAGCTGTTTTTT. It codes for CASSEALGQGALIDTGELFF.

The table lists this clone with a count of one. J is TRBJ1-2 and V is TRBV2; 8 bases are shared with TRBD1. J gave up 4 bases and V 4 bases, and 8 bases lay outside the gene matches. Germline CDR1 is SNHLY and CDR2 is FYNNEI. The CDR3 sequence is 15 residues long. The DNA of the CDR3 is TGTGCCAGCAGTGGCTTTCTGACAGGGGTCTATGGCTACACCTTC. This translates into CASSGFLTGVYGYTF. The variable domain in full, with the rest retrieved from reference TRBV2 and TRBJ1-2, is EPEVTQTPSHQVTQMGQEVILRCVPISNHLYFYWYRQILGQKVEFLVSFYNNEISEKSEIFDDQFSVERPDGSNFTLKIRSTKLEDSAMYFCASSGFLTGVYGYTFGSGTRLTVV.

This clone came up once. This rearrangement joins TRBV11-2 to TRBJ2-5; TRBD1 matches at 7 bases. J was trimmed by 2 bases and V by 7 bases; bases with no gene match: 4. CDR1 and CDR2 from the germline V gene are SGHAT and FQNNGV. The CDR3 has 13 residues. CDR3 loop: CASTRGIQETQYF. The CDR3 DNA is TGTGCCAGCACCAGGGGGATACAAGAGACCCAGTACTTC.

As DNA, the CDR3 is TGTGCCAGCAGTCAAGGGACAGGGCTCTACGAGCAGTACTTC. Residues: CASSQGTGLYEQYF. The V and J genes are TRBV6-1 and TRBJ2-7; 9 bases match TRBD1. The CDR3 contains 14 residues. V lost 5 bases and J lost 3; bases outside the gene matches: 5. Germline V lookup: CDR1 MNHNS, CDR2 SASEGT.

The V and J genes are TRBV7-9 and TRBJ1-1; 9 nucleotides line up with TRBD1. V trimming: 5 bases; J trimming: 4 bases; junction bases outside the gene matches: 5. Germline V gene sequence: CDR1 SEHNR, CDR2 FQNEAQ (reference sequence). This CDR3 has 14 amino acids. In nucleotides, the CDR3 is TGTGCCAGCAGCCACCGGGACAGGGTCACTGAAGCTTTCTTT. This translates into CASSHRDRVTEAFF. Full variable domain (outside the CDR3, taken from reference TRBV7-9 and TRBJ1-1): DTGVSQNPRHKITKRGQNVTFRCDPISEHNRLYWYRQTLGQGPEFLTYFQNEAQLEKSRLLSDRFSAERPKGSFSTLEIQRTEQGDSAMYLCASSHRDRVTEAFFGQGTRLTVV.

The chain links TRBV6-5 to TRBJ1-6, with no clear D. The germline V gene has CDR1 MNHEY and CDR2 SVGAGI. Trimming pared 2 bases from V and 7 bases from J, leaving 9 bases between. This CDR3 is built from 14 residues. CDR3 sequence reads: CASSYGGTNSPLHF. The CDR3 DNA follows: TGTGCCAGCAGTTACGGAGGAACAAATTCACCCCTCCACTTT.

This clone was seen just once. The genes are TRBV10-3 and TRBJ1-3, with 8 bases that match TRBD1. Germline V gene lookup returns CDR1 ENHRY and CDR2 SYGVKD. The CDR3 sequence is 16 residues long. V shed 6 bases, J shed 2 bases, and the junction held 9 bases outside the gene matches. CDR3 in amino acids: CAIREDREVAGNTIYF. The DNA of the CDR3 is TGTGCCATCAGGGAGGACAGGGAGGTCGCTGGAAACACCATATATTTT.

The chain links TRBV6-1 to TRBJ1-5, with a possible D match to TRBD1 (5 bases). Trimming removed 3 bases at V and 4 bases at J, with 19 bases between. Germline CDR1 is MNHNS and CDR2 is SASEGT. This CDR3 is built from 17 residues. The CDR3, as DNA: TGTGCCAGCAGTGACGCCCCTACGCAGGGCCCTAATCAGCCCCAGCATTTT. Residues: CASSDAPTQGPNQPQHF.

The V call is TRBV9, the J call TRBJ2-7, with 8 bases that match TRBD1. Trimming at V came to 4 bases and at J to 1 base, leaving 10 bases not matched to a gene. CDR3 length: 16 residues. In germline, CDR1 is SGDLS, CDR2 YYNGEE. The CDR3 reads CASSQGGQVLSYEQYF. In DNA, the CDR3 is TGTGCCAGCAGCCAGGGGGGACAGGTTCTATCCTACGAGCAGTACTTC. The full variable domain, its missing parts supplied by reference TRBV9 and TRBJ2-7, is DSGVTQTPKHLITATGQRVTLRCSPRSGDLSVYWYQQSLDQGLQFLIQYYNGEERAKGNILERFSAQQFPDLHSELNLSSLELGDSALYFCASSQGGQVLSYEQYFGPGTRLTVT.

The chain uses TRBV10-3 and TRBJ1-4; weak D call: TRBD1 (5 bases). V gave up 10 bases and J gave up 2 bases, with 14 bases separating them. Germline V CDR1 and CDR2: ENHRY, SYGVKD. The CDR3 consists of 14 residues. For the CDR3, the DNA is TGTGCCACGAAGCAGGGTTTCACTAATGAAAAACTGTTTTTT. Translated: CATKQGFTNEKLFF.

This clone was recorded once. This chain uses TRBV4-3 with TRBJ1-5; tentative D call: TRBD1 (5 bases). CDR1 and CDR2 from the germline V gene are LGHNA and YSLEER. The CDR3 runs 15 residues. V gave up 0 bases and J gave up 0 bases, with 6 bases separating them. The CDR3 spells CASSQDRASNQPQHF. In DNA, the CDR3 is TGCGCCAGCAGCCAAGACAGGGCTAGCAATCAGCCCCAGCATTTT.

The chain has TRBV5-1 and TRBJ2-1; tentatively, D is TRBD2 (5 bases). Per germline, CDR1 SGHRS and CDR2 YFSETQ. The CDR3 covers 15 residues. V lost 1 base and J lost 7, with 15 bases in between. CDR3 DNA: TGCGCCAGCAGCTTGACAGTTATCGGACTGAATGAGCAGTTCTTC. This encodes CASSLTVIGLNEQFF. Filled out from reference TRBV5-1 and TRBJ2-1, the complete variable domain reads KAGVTQTPRYLIKTRGQQVTLSCSPISGHRSVSWYQQTPGQGLQFLFEYFSETQRNKGNFPGRFSGRQFSNSRSEMNVSTLELGDSALYLCASSLTVIGLNEQFFGPGTRLTVL.

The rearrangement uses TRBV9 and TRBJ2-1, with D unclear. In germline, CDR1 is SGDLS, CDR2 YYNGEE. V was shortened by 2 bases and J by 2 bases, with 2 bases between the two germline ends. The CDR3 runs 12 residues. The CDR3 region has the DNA TGTGCCAGCAGCGTTACCTACAATGAGCAGTTCTTC. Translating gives CASSVTYNEQFF.

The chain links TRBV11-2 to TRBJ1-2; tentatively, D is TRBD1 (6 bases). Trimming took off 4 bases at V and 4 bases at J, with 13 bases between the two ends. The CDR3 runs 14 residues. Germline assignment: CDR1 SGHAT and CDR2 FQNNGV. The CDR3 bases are TGTGCCAGCAGCTCCCGGGACACCTCCTATGGCTACACCTTC. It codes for CASSSRDTSYGYTF.